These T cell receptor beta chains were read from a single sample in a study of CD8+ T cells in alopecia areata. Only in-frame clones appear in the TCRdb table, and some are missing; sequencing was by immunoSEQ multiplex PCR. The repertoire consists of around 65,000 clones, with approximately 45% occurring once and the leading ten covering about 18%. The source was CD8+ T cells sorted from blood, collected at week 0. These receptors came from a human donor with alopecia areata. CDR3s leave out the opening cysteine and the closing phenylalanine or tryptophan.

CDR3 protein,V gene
SVTGQGAFGYT,TRBV29-1
ASSFLTGRRPEAF,TRBV6-5
ASSFGVGYEQY,TRBV13
ASSMGNEQF,TRBV19
ASSLGQGANEQY,TRBV5-1
ASSPRSGQGWSDEQF,TRBV4-2
ASSRSGELF,TRBV5-1
ASSLGLNIQY,TRBV14
ASSLGTVKNTEAF,TRBV7-9
ASSKYSGGEREKLF,TRBV14
ASRYRGRNTEAF,TRBV19
ASSYPVTSGSTGYNEQF,TRBV7-9
AWSSPRYEQF,TRBV30
ATSGGETSRETQY,TRBV15
ASTYRVLTDTQY,TRBV7-9
ASSERGPTLTNEQF,TRBV11-2
SALDPEKSSYEQY,TRBV29-1
ASKGTNTGELF,TRBV13
ASSQRTSYTYNEQF,TRBV5-1
ASSLPVTQGIQETQY,TRBV5-1
ATLGGGEQY,TRBV11-2
ASSWTVYNEQF,TRBV7-3
ASSPSGELAYNEQF,TRBV18
ASSLRDTLEQY,TRBV6-1
ASKTGPSSYNEQF,TRBV2
ASSEGTLLQETQY,TRBV9
ASSLEGLAGSDTQY,TRBV27
ASSLASSNQPQH,TRBV27
AWSGTGSSYNEQF,TRBV30
ASSAGTLDAVY,TRBV9
ASSHPETGYNEQF,TRBV5-5
ASSGRTPPDTQY,TRBV19
ASSQDQGARTGELF,TRBV4-1
SASPYEQY,TRBV20-1
ASSQVWMETQY,TRBV14